One and the same sample provided the 10 T cell receptor beta chains below, sequenced in a study of CD8 T cells in Susac syndrome (dated by TCRdb to between 2018 and 2021). To prepare the library, the immunoSEQ multiplex PCR assay was applied. RNA was extracted using the RNeasy kit, and about 0.45 to 1 microgram was reverse transcribed with random hexamers. TCRdb redid the processing of the public reads, applying fastp at Q25 and MiXCR, and retained in-frame beta chains. Rows merge per CDR3 protein into single entries with the most common DNA and genes. The sample table lists some 450,000 distinct CDR3 sequences, around 85% of them with a count of one. The ten largest clonotypes hold about 0.1% of the sample. The sequencing input was CD8+ T cells from PBMCs. The receptors stem from a human donor with multiple sclerosis.

This clonotype was counted between two and nine times. The chain employs TRBV27 and TRBJ2-7; maybe TRBD2 (6 bases). Looked up from germline, CDR1 is MNHEY and CDR2 is SMNVEV (reference sequence). The CDR3 length is 14 residues. Trimming pared 5 bases from V and 4 bases from J, leaving 15 bases between. The DNA of the CDR3 is TGTGCCAGCAGTGTAACCGGGACTCAGTACGAGCAGTACTTC. Residues: CASSVTGTQYEQYF.

The chain combines TRBV5-4 with TRBJ2-7; TRBD1 matches at 7 bases. Per germline, CDR1 SGHNT and CDR2 YYREEE (reference sequence). CDR3 size: 14 residues. After removal of 1 base from V and 3 bases from J, the junction contained 4 bases not matched to a gene. The CDR3 loop reads CASSLLGTVYEQYF. In DNA form, the CDR3 reads TGTGCCAGCAGCTTGCTTGGGACAGTCTACGAGCAGTACTTC.

The chain uses TRBV6-5 and TRBJ2-1; D possibly corresponds to TRBD1 (6 bases). V gave up 6 bases and J gave up 5 bases, with 8 bases separating them. CDR1 is MNHEY and CDR2 is SVGAGI in the germline V gene. This CDR3 has 12 amino acids. The chain's CDR3 is CASRSGDNEQFF. DNA for the CDR3: TGTGCCAGCAGGTCAGGGGACAATGAGCAGTTCTTC.

The chain has TRBV18 and TRBJ1-5, with unresolved D. CDR3 size: 14 residues. The ends were cut back, 3 bases at V and 1 base at J, with 7 bases in the middle. CDR1 and CDR2 (germline): KGHSH, LQKENI. DNA of the CDR3: TGTGCCAGCTCACCGCCCGGAAGCAATCAGCCCCAGCATTTT. Translation gives CASSPPGSNQPQHF.

The rearrangement links TRBV29-1 to TRBJ2-2, with a weak D call TRBD1 (5 bases). V lost 7 bases and J lost 5, with 17 bases in between. This CDR3 contains 14 residues. CDR1 SQVTM and CDR2 ANQGSEA come from the germline V gene. This chain's CDR3 is CSAQRSPGTGELFF. CDR3 nucleotide sequence: TGCAGCGCTCAACGCTCCCCAGGGACCGGGGAGCTGTTTTTT.

The chain uses TRBV10-3 and TRBJ2-5, with D tentatively TRBD2 (5 bases). The CDR3 runs to 16 residues. From germline, CDR1 is ENHRY and CDR2 SYGVKD. V was clipped by 3 bases and J by 0 bases, with 14 bases between them. CDR3 coding DNA: TGTGCCATCAGTGATAGTGTGGGAGCCAACCAAGAGACCCAGTACTTC. This sequence encodes CAISDSVGANQETQYF.

The gene calls are TRBV4-1 and TRBJ2-2; 9 nucleotides line up with TRBD2. Unmatched junction bases numbered 3, after V lost 4 bases and J lost 0 bases. Germline CDR1 is MGHRA and CDR2 is YSYEKL. CDR3 length: 16 amino acids. The CDR3 nucleotides are TGCGCCAGCAGCCCTGCGGGGGGGGCGAACACCGGGGAGCTGTTTTTT. It encodes CASSPAGGANTGELFF.

V and J are TRBV6-6 and TRBJ1-1; maybe TRBD1 (6 bases). CDR3 length equals 15 residues. V was clipped by 7 bases and J by 1 base, with 16 bases between them. Germline V gene sequence: CDR1 MNHNY, CDR2 SVGAGI (reference sequence). The CDR3 region has the DNA TGTGCCAGCACACATCGGGGGCTGAAGAACACTGAAGCTTTCTTT. Translated, it gives CASTHRGLKNTEAFF.

This clonotype was counted between two and nine times. V gene TRBV4-1 combines with J gene TRBJ2-5; D is unclear. The CDR3 consists of 15 residues. Germline V gene sequence: CDR1 MGHRA, CDR2 YSYEKL. Trimming took off 2 bases at V and 0 bases at J, with 10 bases between the two ends. DNA of the CDR3: TGCGCCAGCAGCCAACCCATGGGGTACCAAGAGACCCAGTACTTC. Encoded protein: CASSQPMGYQETQYF.

The table lists this clonotype with a count of one. The chain carries TRBV30 and TRBJ1-2, with D maybe TRBD1 (5 bases). This CDR3 is built from 13 residues. The ends were cut back, 3 bases at V and 4 bases at J, with 12 bases in the middle. Germline V gene data show CDR1 as GTSNPN and CDR2 as SVGIG (reference sequence). CDR3 coding DNA: TGTGCCTGGAGGGCCGGAGGGGTCTATGGCTACACCTTC. This encodes CAWRAGGVYGYTF.